These T cell receptor beta chains were read from a single sample in a study of spatial heterogeneity in lung cancer. Each CDR3 protein is one row after TCRdb ran MiXCR on the 5' RACE reads. This sample carries about 80,000 distinct CDR3 sequences, 15% to 20% of them seen once, and the ten largest clones take less than 7.5%. The sequencing used PBMCs, collected at surgery. Every receptor here comes from a male donor with early-stage non-small cell lung cancer. CDR3s include the opening cysteine and the closing phenylalanine or tryptophan. The D gene is left open where the match is weak. Expanded clones get a size class; other rows say once, few or many, or leave the size out.

v_call	j_call	clone_size	d_call	cdr3_nt	cdr3_aa
TRBV6-2/TRBV6-3	TRBJ1-4	few	-	TGTGCCAGCGGTTCGGGGCAGCAGGTCGAAAAACTGTTTTTT	CASGSGQQVEKLFF
TRBV10-2	TRBJ2-4	few	TRBD2	TGCGCCAGCAGTGCTATGACTAGCGGAGCCAAAAACATTCAGTACTTC	CASSAMTSGAKNIQYF
TRBV25-1	TRBJ1-5	-	-	TGTGCCAGCAGTGAAGGGGTTTCCAATCAGCCCCAGCATTTT	CASSEGVSNQPQHF
TRBV5-1	TRBJ2-3	-	TRBD2	TGCGCCAGCAGCCCGGGACTAGCGGGGGACACAGATACGCAGTATTTT	CASSPGLAGDTDTQYF
TRBV4-2	TRBJ1-2	-	-	TGTGCCAGCAGCCAACCGGACACAAACTATGGCTACACCTTC	CASSQPDTNYGYTF
TRBV27	TRBJ1-6	few	-	TGTGCCAGCAGTTTGTATAATTCACCCCTCCACTTT	CASSLYNSPLHF
TRBV28	TRBJ1-2	many	-	TGTGCCAGCAGTTTGGACCCCCAGAGGGGTAGGGGCTACACCTTC	CASSLDPQRGRGYTF
TRBV25-1	TRBJ2-3	few	TRBD2	TGTGCCAGCAGTCCGGCGGGAGGCACAGATACGCAGTATTTT	CASSPAGGTDTQYF
TRBV7-2	TRBJ2-1	-	-	TGTGCCAGCAGCGTAACTAGTTCGCAGTTCTTC	CASSVTSSQFF
TRBV5-1	TRBJ2-3	few	TRBD1	TGCGCCAGCAGACGCCAGGGGGCGCAAGATACGCAGTATTTT	CASRRQGAQDTQYF
TRBV24-1	TRBJ2-7	-	-	TGTGCCACCGCTGGAGGTGGGACAAACGTTCACGAGCAGTACTTC	CATAGGGTNVHEQYF
TRBV9	TRBJ2-1	-	-	TGTGCCAGCAGCGCCCATCGGGTGAGCTCCTACAATGAGCAGTTCTTC	CASSAHRVSSYNEQFF
TRBV7-9	TRBJ2-1	many	-	TGTGCCAGCAGCTTGGGACTTAACGCCTACAATGAGCAGTTCTTC	CASSLGLNAYNEQFF
TRBV29-1	TRBJ2-3	medium-sized	-	TGCAGCTCTGGAAGGACAGACACAGATACGCAGTATTTT	CSSGRTDTDTQYF
TRBV10-3	TRBJ2-3	-	-	TGTGCCATCCGGGCAGGCACAGATACGCAGTATTTT	CAIRAGTDTQYF
TRBV20-1	TRBJ2-7	many	-	TGCAGTGCTAGATCTGAGGGGTCCTACGAGCAGTACTTC	CSARSEGSYEQYF
TRBV2	TRBJ2-2	-	-	TGTGCCAGCTCCATAGGGCTTCGTCGCGGGGAGCTGTTTTTT	CASSIGLRRGELFF
TRBV7-6	TRBJ1-1	-	-	TGTGCCAGCAGCTTAGACCACGATACGAACACTGAAGCTTTCTTT	CASSLDHDTNTEAFF
TRBV5-4	TRBJ2-7	few	TRBD2	TGTGCCAGCAGCCCGGGCACTAGCGGGCCCGGCTACGAGCAGTACTTC	CASSPGTSGPGYEQYF
TRBV18	TRBJ1-1	few	-	TGTGCCAGCTCACCCGGCCTTATTCGGACTGAAGCTTTCTTT	CASSPGLIRTEAFF
TRBV11-2	TRBJ1-6	few	-	TGTGCCAGCGGGGAGACCCGTAATTCACCCCTCCACTTT	CASGETRNSPLHF
TRBV5-5	TRBJ1-2	few	-	TGTGCCAGCAGCTTGGGAGGCGGCTACTATGGCTACACCTTC	CASSLGGGYYGYTF
TRBV2	TRBJ2-1	few	-	TGTGCCAGCAGTGGGCAGGGGATTCTGAATGAGCAGTTCTTC	CASSGQGILNEQFF
TRBV20-1	TRBJ2-7	many	-	TGCAGTGCTAGAGGTTATACAGCGGCCCTCTCCTACGAGCAGTACTTC	CSARGYTAALSYEQYF
TRBV7-6	TRBJ2-1	-	-	TGTGCCAGCAGCTTGACGGCGGATGTTTGGGACACCCAGGGTTGGGTCTACAATGAGCAGTTCTTC	CASSLTADVWDTQGWVYNEQFF
TRBV5-1	TRBJ2-3	few	TRBD2	TGCGCCAGCAGTCAACTAGCGGGGCTAGGAGATACGCAGTATTTT	CASSQLAGLGDTQYF
TRBV5-1	TRBJ2-4	-	TRBD1	TGCGCCAGCAGCTTGGGGGACAGAACTTCCAAAAACATTCAGTACTTC	CASSLGDRTSKNIQYF
TRBV6-6	TRBJ2-3	-	TRBD1	TGTGCCAGCAGTGGGGGACAGGGTCAACCTACGCAGTATTTT	CASSGGQGQPTQYF